What follows are 20 T cell receptor beta chains derived from one specimen sequenced in a study of cytomegalovirus exposure and HLA in healthy donors. The PCR employed 60 Vbeta primers together with 13 Jbeta primers. TCRdb's table, derived via immunoSEQ multiplex PCR, lists solely in-frame clones and lacks some. The data show fewer than 200,000 clones, about 12% seen once. The sample comprised PBMCs. These receptors originate from a middle-aged man in good health and CMV-seropositive.

For this clone: At the DNA level, this CDR3 is encoded by other sequences in the same sample as well. The chain combines TRBV6-6 with TRBJ1-1; 7 nucleotides align to TRBD1. The V and J ends lost 2 bases and 3 bases, in that order; junction bases with no gene match: 0. This CDR3 is 13 amino acids long. The V gene's germline CDR1 is MNHNY and CDR2 SVGAGI (reference sequence). CDR3 bases: TGTGCCAGCAGTTACGACAGGGACACTGAAGCTTTCTTT. It encodes CASSYDRDTEAFF.

The chain links TRBV2 to TRBJ2-3, with 7 bases identical to TRBD2. The germline CDR1 and CDR2 sequences are SNHLY and FYNNEI. The CDR3 runs to 15 residues. J gave up 1 base and V 4 bases, and 5 bases lay outside the gene matches. The CDR3 sequence: CASSVGLAGTDTQYF. The CDR3 region has the DNA TGTGCCAGCAGTGTTGGTCTAGCGGGCACAGATACGCAGTATTTT.

This clone was seen a few times. The J gene is TRBJ1-2, the V gene TRBV28; 7 bases match TRBD1. Germline V gene sequence: CDR1 MDHEN, CDR2 SYDVKM. Trimming at V came to 3 bases and at J to 8 bases, leaving 3 bases not matched to a gene. The CDR3 covers 12 residues. CDR3 sequence reads: CASSLTGWGYTF. The CDR3 nucleotides are TGTGCCAGCAGTTTGACAGGGTGGGGCTACACCTTC.

The rearrangement joins TRBV2 to TRBJ1-1, with D tentatively TRBD1 (6 bases). The V and J ends lost 10 bases and 6 bases respectively, with 15 bases between them. Germline lookup yields CDR1 SNHLY and CDR2 FYNNEI. The CDR3 runs to 12 residues. The CDR3 is CATRRRGAEAFF. The CDR3 coding sequence is TGTGCCACCAGGCGCAGGGGCGCTGAAGCTTTCTTT.

This clone was observed a few times. Written as DNA, the CDR3 is TGCGCCAGCAGCTTGGAGGGGGTCCCGAACACTGAAGCTTTCTTT. Amino acid sequence: CASSLEGVPNTEAFF. This chain connects TRBV5-1 to TRBJ1-1; tentatively, D is TRBD1 (6 bases). The CDR3 runs 15 residues. Germline values: CDR1 SGHRS, CDR2 YFSETQ. V was shortened by 0 bases and J by 1 base, with 10 bases between the two germline ends.

The chain combines TRBV15 with TRBJ1-2; a weak D match, TRBD1 (6 bases). The CDR3 totals 15 residues. Trimming pared 0 bases from V and 7 bases from J, leaving 15 bases between. CDR1 is LNHNV and CDR2 is YYDKDF in the germline V gene (reference sequence). Here the CDR3 DNA reads TGTGCCACCAGCAGAGATGTTCGGGGGGCGACTGGCTACACCTTC. As protein: CATSRDVRGATGYTF. The whole variable domain, remainder taken from reference TRBV15 and TRBJ1-2, is DAMVIQNPRYQVTQFGKPVTLSCSQTLNHNVMYWYQQKSSQAPKLLFHYYDKDFNNEADTPDNFQSRRPNTSFCFLDIRSPGLGDTAMYLCATSRDVRGATGYTFGSGTRLTVV.

In its sample, this clone was seen a few times. The rearrangement links TRBV28 to TRBJ2-2, with D unresolved. Germline V gene lookup returns CDR1 MDHEN and CDR2 SYDVKM. The CDR3 sequence is 12 residues long. Trimming took 4 bases from V and 6 from J, leaving 6 bases between them. As DNA, the CDR3 is TGTGCCAGCAGTTCGGGTGCCGGGGAGCTGTTTTTT. Protein sequence: CASSSGAGELFF.

This clone has more than one count but fewer than ten. The chain links TRBV28 to TRBJ2-7, with D maybe TRBD1 (6 bases). Germline lookup yields CDR1 MDHEN and CDR2 SYDVKM. The CDR3 consists of 15 residues. Trimming took 5 bases from V and 4 from J, leaving 18 bases between them. CDR3 sequence: CASSVATGYRYEQYF. The CDR3 DNA sequence: TGTGCCAGCAGTGTAGCCACAGGGTATCGTTACGAGCAGTACTTC.

The CDR3 DNA follows: TGTGCCAGCAGCCGGGGTGGGACAGGGGCCTACACTGAAGCTTTCTTT. It encodes CASSRGGTGAYTEAFF. This chain uses TRBV7-2 with TRBJ1-1; 10 bases align to TRBD1. There are 16 residues in the CDR3. With V trimmed by 5 bases and J by 3 bases, 9 bases remained unmatched. Germline V gene data show CDR1 as SGHTA and CDR2 as FQGNSA. Full variable domain (missing parts from reference TRBV7-2 and TRBJ1-1): GAGVSQSPSNKVTEKGKDVELRCDPISGHTALYWYRQSLGQGLEFLIYFQGNSAPDKSGLPSDRFSAERTGGSVSTLTIQRTQQEDSAVYLCASSRGGTGAYTEAFFGQGTRLTVV.

This clone was detected only a few times. The V gene is TRBV6-1, the J gene TRBJ2-5; tentatively, D is TRBD1 (6 bases). V lost 5 bases and J 5 bases, leaving 12 bases between the germline ends. CDR1 is MNHNS, CDR2 SASEGT, per germline. The CDR3 consists of 13 residues. The CDR3 region is CASSKQGFETQYF. The CDR3 DNA sequence: TGTGCCAGCAGTAAACAGGGTTTCGAGACCCAGTACTTC.

This clone was detected only a few times. The chain has TRBV6-1 and TRBJ2-1; maybe TRBD2 (6 bases). The CDR3 consists of 14 residues. Germline CDR1 reads MNHNS; CDR2 reads SASEGT. Trimming left V 4 bases short and J 5 bases short, with 12 bases between. The CDR3 DNA follows: TGTGCCAGCAGTGGGGGGGTAAACGACAATGAGCAGTTCTTC. Translating gives CASSGGVNDNEQFF.

This sequence joins TRBV19 and TRBJ2-3, with TRBD2 matching 14 bases. Germline CDR1 LNHDA, CDR2 SQIVND (reference sequence). The length of the CDR3 is 16 residues. Trimming removed 5 bases from V and 9 bases from J; junction bases left unmatched: 10. The CDR3 reads CASSPRLAGGLRTQYF. The CDR3 DNA reads TGTGCCAGTAGTCCCCGACTAGCGGGGGGGCTGCGGACGCAGTATTTT.

The chain recombines TRBV9 with TRBJ2-1; D possibly corresponds to TRBD2 (6 bases). The CDR3 has 16 residues. Trimming took off 0 bases at V and 8 bases at J, with 18 bases between the two ends. From germline, CDR1 is SGDLS and CDR2 YYNGEE. CDR3 in DNA: TGTGCCAGCAGCGTAGGGGGCCCAGGAGGGGCGGATGAGCAGTTCTTC. As protein: CASSVGGPGGADEQFF.

The chain couples TRBV27 to TRBJ1-2; weak D call: TRBD1 (5 bases). Germline V gives CDR1 MNHEY, CDR2 SMNVEV (reference sequence). This CDR3 contains 16 residues. Trimming removed 4 bases at V and 8 bases at J, with 23 bases between. The CDR3: CASSSAVTGGVGGYTF. The CDR3 nucleotides are TGTGCCAGCAGTTCAGCCGTCACCGGGGGGGTCGGAGGCTACACCTTC.

This clone was seen a few times. J is TRBJ1-1 and V is TRBV28; 10 bases fit TRBD1. The CDR3 spans 14 residues. The junction had 10 bases not matched to a gene; V was cut back by 5 bases and J by 10 bases. Germline CDR1 and CDR2: MDHEN and SYDVKM. This chain's CDR3 is CASSRTGTGVSAFF. CDR3 nucleotide sequence: TGTGCCAGCAGTCGTACCGGGACAGGGGTGTCAGCTTTCTTT.

J is TRBJ2-1 and V is TRBV5-1, with a weak D call TRBD2 (6 bases). The CDR3 sequence is 14 residues long. Germline V gene sequence: CDR1 SGHRS, CDR2 YFSETQ. V lost 0 bases to trimming and J lost 7 bases, with 11 bases between them. For the CDR3, the DNA is TGCGCCAGCAGCTTGGGACTAGATGTTAATGAGCAGTTCTTC. Protein sequence: CASSLGLDVNEQFF.

The V and J genes are TRBV4-2 and TRBJ2-5; the D gene is possibly TRBD2 (7 bases). Germline CDR1 and CDR2: LGHNA and YNFKEQ. V lost 5 bases to trimming and J lost 2 bases, with 21 bases between them. This CDR3 spans 17 amino acids. The CDR3 here is CASSEGGAGEGQETQYF. CDR3 coding DNA: TGTGCCAGCAGCGAAGGGGGGGCGGGGGAAGGACAAGAGACCCAGTACTTC.

This clone has more than one count but fewer than ten. This sequence joins TRBV29-1 and TRBJ1-2; no clear D. The CDR3 covers 13 residues. V gave up 6 bases and J gave up 2 bases, with 13 bases separating them. The germline V gene has CDR1 SQVTM and CDR2 ANQGSEA. The CDR3 DNA follows: TGCAGCGTCCCTAGGACGGGGAACTATGGCTACACCTTC. Amino acid sequence: CSVPRTGNYGYTF. Full variable domain (rest looked up from reference TRBV29-1 and TRBJ1-2): SAVISQKPSRDICQRGTSLTIQCQVDSQVTMMFWYRQQPGQSLTLIATANQGSEATYESGFVIDKFPISRPNLTFSTLTVSNMSPEDSSIYLCSVPRTGNYGYTFGSGTRLTVV.

Turning to this clone: At one end the junction does not follow the germline gene, possibly because of a read error. V is TRBV7-7 and J is TRBJ1-1; no clear D. The CDR3 has 14 amino acids. In germline, CDR1 is SSHAT, CDR2 FNYEAQ (reference sequence). The CDR3 region has the DNA TGTGCTAGCAGCTTAGCTGCCACTACCGAAAAAGCTTTCTTT. This gives the protein CASSLAATTEKAFF.

This clone has more than one count but fewer than ten. The chain uses TRBV4-3 and TRBJ1-5; D gene uncertain. CDR1 and CDR2 (germline): LGHNA, YSLEER. Trimming removed 4 bases at V and 4 bases at J, with 14 bases between. The CDR3 sequence is 15 residues long. CDR3 loop: CASSPERGRNQPQHF. In DNA form, the CDR3 reads TGCGCCAGCAGCCCGGAGCGCGGAAGGAATCAGCCCCAGCATTTT.